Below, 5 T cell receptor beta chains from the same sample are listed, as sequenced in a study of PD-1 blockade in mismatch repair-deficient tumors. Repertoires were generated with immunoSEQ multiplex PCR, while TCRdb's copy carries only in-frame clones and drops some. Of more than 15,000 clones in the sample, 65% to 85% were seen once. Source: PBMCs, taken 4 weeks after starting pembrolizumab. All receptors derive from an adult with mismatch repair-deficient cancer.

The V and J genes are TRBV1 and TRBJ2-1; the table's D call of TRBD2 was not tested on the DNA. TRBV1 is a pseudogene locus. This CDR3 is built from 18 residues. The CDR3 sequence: CTSSQDRGLASSYNEQFF. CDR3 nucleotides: TGCACCAGCAGCCAAGATAGGGGACTAGCTTCCTCCTACAATGAGCAGTTCTTC.

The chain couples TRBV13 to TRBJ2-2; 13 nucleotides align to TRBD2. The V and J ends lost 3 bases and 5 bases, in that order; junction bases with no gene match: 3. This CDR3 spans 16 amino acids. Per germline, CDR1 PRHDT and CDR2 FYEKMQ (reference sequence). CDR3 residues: CASSFGTSGKTGELFF. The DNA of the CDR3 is TGTGCCAGCAGCTTTGGGACTAGCGGGAAAACCGGGGAGCTGTTTTTT.

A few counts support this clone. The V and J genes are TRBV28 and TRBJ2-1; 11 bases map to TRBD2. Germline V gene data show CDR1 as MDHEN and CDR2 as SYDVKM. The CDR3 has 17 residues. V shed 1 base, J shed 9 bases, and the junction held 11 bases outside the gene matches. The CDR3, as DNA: TGTGCCAGCAGTTTATTCGATTTAGCGGGAGGGCCGGGTGAGCAGTTCTTC. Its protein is CASSLFDLAGGPGEQFF.

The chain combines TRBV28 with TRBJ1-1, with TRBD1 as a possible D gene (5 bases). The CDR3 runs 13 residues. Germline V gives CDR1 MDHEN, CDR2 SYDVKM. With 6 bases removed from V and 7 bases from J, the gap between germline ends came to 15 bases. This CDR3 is CASSSTWGLEAFF. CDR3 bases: TGTGCCAGCAGCTCCACATGGGGCCTTGAAGCTTTCTTT.

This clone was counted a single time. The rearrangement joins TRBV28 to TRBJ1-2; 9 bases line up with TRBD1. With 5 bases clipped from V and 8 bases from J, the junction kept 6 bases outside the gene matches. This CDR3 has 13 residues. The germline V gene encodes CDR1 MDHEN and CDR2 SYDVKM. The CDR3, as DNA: TGTGCCAGCAGTCTACAGGGGGCGGGCGGCTACACCTTC. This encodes CASSLQGAGGYTF.